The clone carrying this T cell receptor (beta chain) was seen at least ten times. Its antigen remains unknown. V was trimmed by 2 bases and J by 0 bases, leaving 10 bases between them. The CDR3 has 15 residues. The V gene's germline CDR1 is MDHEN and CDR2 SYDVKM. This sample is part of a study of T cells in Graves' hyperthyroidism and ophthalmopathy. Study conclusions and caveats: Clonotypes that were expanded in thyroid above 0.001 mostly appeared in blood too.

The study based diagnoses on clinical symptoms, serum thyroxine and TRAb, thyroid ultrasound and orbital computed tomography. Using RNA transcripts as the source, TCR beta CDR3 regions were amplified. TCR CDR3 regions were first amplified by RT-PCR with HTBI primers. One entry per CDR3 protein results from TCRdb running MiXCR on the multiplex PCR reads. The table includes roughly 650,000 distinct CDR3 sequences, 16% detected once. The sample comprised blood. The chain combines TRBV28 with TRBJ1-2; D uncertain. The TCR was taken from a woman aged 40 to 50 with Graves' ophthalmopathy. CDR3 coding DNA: TGTGCCAGCAGTTTAAGAGGCCCAGCTAACTATGGCTACACCTTC. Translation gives CASSLRGPANYGYTF.